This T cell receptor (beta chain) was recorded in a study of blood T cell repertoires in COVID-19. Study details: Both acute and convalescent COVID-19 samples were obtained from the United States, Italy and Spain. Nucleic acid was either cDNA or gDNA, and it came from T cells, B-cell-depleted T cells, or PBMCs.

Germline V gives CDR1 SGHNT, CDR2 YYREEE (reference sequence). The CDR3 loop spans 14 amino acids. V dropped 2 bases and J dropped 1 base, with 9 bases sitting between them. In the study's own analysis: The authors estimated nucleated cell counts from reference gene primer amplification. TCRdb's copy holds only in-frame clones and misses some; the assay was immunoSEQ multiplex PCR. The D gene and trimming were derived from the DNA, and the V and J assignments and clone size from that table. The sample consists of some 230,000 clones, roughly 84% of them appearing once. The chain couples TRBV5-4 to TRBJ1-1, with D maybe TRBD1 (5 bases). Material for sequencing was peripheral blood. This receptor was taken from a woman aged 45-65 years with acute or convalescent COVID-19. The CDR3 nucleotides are TGTGCCAGCAGCTTACGACAGACGAACACTGAAGCTTTCTTT. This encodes CASSLRQTNTEAFF.